The 18 T cell receptor beta chains presented below share a single source sample, sequenced in a study of cytomegalovirus exposure and HLA in healthy donors. The PCR was carried out with 60 Vbeta primers and 13 Jbeta primers. Data came from immunoSEQ multiplex PCR; TCRdb stores just in-frame clones and leaves some out. The table records under 150,000 clones, roughly 84% of them present only once. Input material: PBMCs. Every receptor here comes from a boy aged 2-15 years in good health and CMV-seronegative.

The V and J genes are TRBV5-6 and TRBJ1-4; 10 bases agree with TRBD1. The CDR3 consists of 16 residues. The trim removed 3 bases at V and 4 bases at J, leaving 6 bases unmatched. CDR1 and CDR2 (germline): SGHDT, YYEEEE. CDR3 in amino acids: CASSSDGQGVNEKLFF. The CDR3 nucleotides are TGTGCCAGCAGCTCCGACGGACAGGGGGTTAATGAAAAACTGTTTTTT. The variable domain in full, with the rest retrieved from reference TRBV5-6 and TRBJ1-4, is DAGVTQSPTHLIKTRGQQVTLRCSPKSGHDTVSWYQQALGQGPQFIFQYYEEEERQRGNFPDRFSGHQFPNYSSELNVNALLLGDSALYLCASSSDGQGVNEKLFFGSGTQLSVL.

This clone was seen a handful of times. The chain joins TRBV4-2 to TRBJ1-5, with D maybe TRBD1 (6 bases). Germline loops: CDR1 LGHNA, CDR2 YNFKEQ. V lost 2 bases, J lost 0 bases, and 17 bases lay in between. The CDR3 covers 18 residues. The CDR3 sequence is CASSQYERDIFSNQPQHF. CDR3 bases: TGTGCCAGCAGCCAATACGAACGGGACATTTTTAGCAATCAGCCCCAGCATTTT.

V usage is TRBV10-2 and J usage is TRBJ2-7; no reliable D call. CDR1 WSHSY and CDR2 SAAADI come from the germline V gene. Deletions cut 5 bases from V and 0 bases from J, with 5 bases between. This CDR3 contains 12 residues. The CDR3 loop reads CASSFRSYEQYF. Here the CDR3 DNA reads TGCGCCAGCAGTTTCCGCTCCTACGAGCAGTACTTC.

The chain links TRBV6-8 to TRBJ2-1; 7 nucleotides line up with TRBD2. V shed 6 bases, J shed 7 bases, and the junction held 12 bases outside the gene matches. CDR3 length: 15 amino acids. Germline lookup yields CDR1 MNHGY and CDR2 SAAAGT. The DNA of the CDR3 is TGTGCCAGCAGCCGCAACCGGACTAGTTTGAATGAGCAGTTCTTC. Protein sequence: CASSRNRTSLNEQFF.

The chain joins TRBV9 to TRBJ2-7, with a tentative D call TRBD2 (6 bases). V shed 2 bases and J shed 4 bases, with 13 bases lying between them. Germline V lookup: CDR1 SGDLS, CDR2 YYNGEE. The CDR3 is 14 amino acids. CDR3 amino acids: CASSVGGIGYEQYF. The CDR3 DNA sequence: TGTGCCAGCAGCGTGGGAGGTATCGGTTACGAGCAGTACTTC.

This clone turned up a few times. The chain carries TRBV5-8 and TRBJ1-4; D is unclear. This CDR3 is built from 14 residues. The V end was cut by 1 base, the J end by 2 bases, with 6 bases between. Germline V CDR1 and CDR2: SGHTS, YDEGEE. The CDR3 DNA reads as TGTGCCAGCAGCTTGCGAGGGACTAATGAAAAACTGTTTTTT. Encoded protein: CASSLRGTNEKLFF.

The J gene is TRBJ2-7, the V gene TRBV2; 7 bases are shared with TRBD2. The germline V gene has CDR1 SNHLY and CDR2 FYNNEI. CDR3 length: 16 residues. V lost 4 bases and J lost 3; bases outside the gene matches: 12. The chain's CDR3 is CASSGTGGTPLYEQYF. CDR3 coding DNA: TGTGCCAGCAGTGGGACCGGGGGGACTCCACTCTACGAGCAGTACTTC.

This sequence joins TRBV15 and TRBJ2-4; D is perhaps TRBD2 (5 bases). Germline V gives CDR1 LNHNV, CDR2 YYDKDF (reference sequence). The germline V and J ends were trimmed by 2 bases and 3 bases, with 11 bases remaining between them. There are 15 residues in the CDR3. CDR3 DNA: TGTGCCACCAGCAGATACGAACGGGGCAAAAACATTCAGTACTTC. The encoded protein is CATSRYERGKNIQYF.

In DNA, the CDR3 is TGTGCCAGCACCTATCGGGGACAGGGCTTCGGCGAGCAGTACTTC. Protein product: CASTYRGQGFGEQYF. V is TRBV5-8 and J is TRBJ2-5, with TRBD1 identical over 9 bases. The last part of the DNA fits TRBJ2-7 better; the J call may be wrong. The CDR3 runs 15 residues. Germline loops: CDR1 SGHTS, CDR2 YDEGEE.

The chain combines TRBV10-3 with TRBJ2-3; 8 bases align to TRBD2. With 8 bases clipped from V and 1 base from J, the junction kept 8 bases outside the gene matches. The CDR3 is made up of 15 amino acids. Germline-derived CDR1 and CDR2 are ENHRY and SYGVKD. The DNA of the CDR3 is TGTGCCATCGCCGGCGCGACTAGCGGCACAGATACGCAGTATTTT. Translation gives CAIAGATSGTDTQYF.

This rearrangement joins TRBV19 to TRBJ1-1, with D tentatively TRBD1 (5 bases). CDR1 is LNHDA, CDR2 SQIVND, per germline (reference sequence). Trimming removed 5 bases at V and 10 bases at J, with 17 bases between. The CDR3 length is 13 residues. This CDR3 is CASSVSGTNRAFF. For the CDR3, the DNA is TGTGCCAGTAGTGTGAGCGGGACCAACCGAGCTTTCTTT.

This clone has a single count. The V and J genes are TRBV7-9 and TRBJ2-7, with 8 bases matching TRBD2. J lost 2 bases, V lost 4 bases, and 7 bases had no gene match. The germline gives CDR1 SEHNR, CDR2 FQNEAQ (reference sequence). This CDR3 is 15 amino acids long. The CDR3, as DNA: TGTGCCAGCAGCTCTACTAGCGGCAACACCTACGAGCAGTACTTC. This sequence encodes CASSSTSGNTYEQYF.

The chain employs TRBV7-9 and TRBJ1-6; D is ambiguous. Trimming cost V 0 bases and J 0 bases, with 9 bases left between them. The CDR3 has 17 amino acids. From germline, CDR1 is SEHNR and CDR2 FQNEAQ (reference sequence). The CDR3 region is CASSLARRFSYNSPLHF. The CDR3 DNA sequence: TGTGCCAGCAGCTTAGCGAGGCGCTTCTCCTATAATTCACCCCTCCACTTT.

This chain joins TRBV6-1 and TRBJ1-1; D may be TRBD1 (6 bases). CDR1 MNHNS and CDR2 SASEGT come from the germline V gene. Trimming removed 5 bases from V and 7 bases from J, with 20 bases in between. CDR3 size: 15 residues. The CDR3 DNA follows: TGTGCCAGCAGTAGGGCCTCCGCGGGGGCTATTGAAGCTTTCTTT. It is translated as CASSRASAGAIEAFF.

V and J are TRBV27 and TRBJ1-2; D gene ambiguous. Germline CDR1 and CDR2: MNHEY and SMNVEV (reference sequence). This CDR3 has 13 residues. The V and J ends lost 6 bases and 1 base respectively, with 9 bases between them. In DNA, the CDR3 is TGTGCCAGCAGCCGCCGGAGTAACTATGGCTACACCTTC. Its translation: CASSRRSNYGYTF.

V gene TRBV9 combines with J gene TRBJ1-4, with 9 nucleotides matching TRBD1. Germline V gives CDR1 SGDLS, CDR2 YYNGEE. This CDR3 contains 15 residues. Germline trimming cut 7 bases from V and 4 bases from J; bases unmatched to any gene: 8. The CDR3 sequence is CASSGTGTLNEKLFF. In nucleotides, the CDR3 is TGTGCCAGCTCCGGGACAGGGACCCTTAATGAAAAACTGTTTTTT.

The gene calls are TRBV4-2 and TRBJ1-6; D gene unclear. Trimming pared 1 base from V and 7 bases from J, leaving 11 bases between. CDR3 length: 15 residues. Germline loops: CDR1 LGHNA, CDR2 YNFKEQ. The CDR3 DNA reads TGTGCCAGCAGCCAAGCCGGGGTCGCAAATTCACCCCTCCACTTT. It codes for CASSQAGVANSPLHF.

The gene calls are TRBV5-1 and TRBJ2-5, with TRBD1 identical over 8 bases. The end of the DNA aligns better with TRBJ2-7, so the J call may be wrong. Germline CDR1 SGHRS, CDR2 YFSETQ. CDR3 length: 17 residues. CDR3 bases: TGCGCCAGCAGCTTGGTGTCCGGACAGGGTATGATCTACGAGCAGTACTTC. This encodes CASSLVSGQGMIYEQYF.